Each of the 6 T cell receptor beta chains below was sequenced from the same sample in a study of tumor-infiltrating lymphocytes in primary liver carcinoma. TCR beta cDNA was made from roughly 450 ng total RNA with a constant-region primer. Three rounds of nested multiplex PCR with slightly modified ARM-PCR produced TCR beta libraries. PCR rounds one and two used TRBV1-TRBV30 forward primers with a C-beta reverse primer for roughly 10 cycles each. Each CDR3 protein is one row after TCRdb ran MiXCR on the multiplex PCR reads. The sample has under 200,000 distinct CDR3 sequences, about two thirds seen once. Researchers drew blood RNA from unsorted whole blood and extracted germline DNA as well. The sample was peripheral blood. The receptors were sampled from a woman aged 55-70 years with primary liver carcinoma and hepatitis B virus infection.

In its sample, this clonotype was seen once. A much larger clone differs from this one at a single base, so this may be a read error. V usage is TRBV28 and J usage is TRBJ2-5; no firm D call. The CDR3 covers 13 residues. The V and J ends lost 3 bases and 5 bases respectively, with 10 bases between them. In germline, CDR1 is MDHEN, CDR2 SYDVKM. CDR3 residues: CASSLVGRETQYF. CDR3 coding DNA: TGTGCCAGCAGTTTGGTAGGACGGGAGACCCAGTACTTC.

This clonotype was recorded only once. This could be a read error, since a much larger clone is one nucleotide away. V usage is TRBV4-1 and J usage is TRBJ1-3, with D possibly TRBD1 on 5 matching bases. The germline gives CDR1 MGHRA, CDR2 YSYEKL. The CDR3 is 15 amino acids. Here the CDR3 reads CASRHAWGSGSTIYF. CDR3 sequence (DNA): TGCGCCAGCAGGCACGCTTGGGGGTCTGGAAGCACCATATATTTT.

V is TRBV11-3 and J is TRBJ2-5; D perhaps matches TRBD2 (5 bases). This CDR3 region has 13 residues. The germline V gene encodes CDR1 SGHNT and CDR2 YENEEA. V was pared by 8 bases and J by 5 bases, with 15 bases between. CDR3 region: CASVGSSSETQYF. DNA for the CDR3: TGTGCCAGCGTAGGGTCCTCTAGCGAGACCCAGTACTTC.

This clonotype was recorded many times. This chain connects TRBV12-3 or TRBV12-4 to TRBJ1-2; D gene uncertain. The length of the CDR3 is 15 residues. Trimming left V 6 bases short and J 0 bases short, with 14 bases between. Here the CDR3 reads CASSPGRRANYGYTF. The CDR3 coding sequence is TGTGCCAGCAGCCCCGGCAGGAGAGCTAACTATGGCTACACCTTC.

With respect to this clonotype: Relative to the germline gene, one junction end is altered; a read error may explain this. This sequence joins TRBV29-1 and TRBJ1-6, with 7 bases lining up with TRBD1. Germline V lookup: CDR1 SQVTM, CDR2 ANQGSEA. CDR3 size: 15 residues. The CDR3 nucleotides read TGCAGCGTCCGGACAGGCAACTCCTATAATTCGCCCCCCCACTTT. Its translation: CSVRTGNSYNSPPHF.

Remarks on this clonotype: An end of the junction does not agree with germline; a read error may underlie this. CDR3 in DNA: TGTGCCAGCAGCATAGAGCCGGCAGGGGGCTATGGTTACACCTTC. Translating it yields CASSIEPAGGYGYTF. The chain combines TRBV11-2 with TRBJ1-2; 8 nucleotides align to TRBD1. Germline-derived CDR1 and CDR2 are SGHAT and FQNNGV. The CDR3 runs 15 residues.